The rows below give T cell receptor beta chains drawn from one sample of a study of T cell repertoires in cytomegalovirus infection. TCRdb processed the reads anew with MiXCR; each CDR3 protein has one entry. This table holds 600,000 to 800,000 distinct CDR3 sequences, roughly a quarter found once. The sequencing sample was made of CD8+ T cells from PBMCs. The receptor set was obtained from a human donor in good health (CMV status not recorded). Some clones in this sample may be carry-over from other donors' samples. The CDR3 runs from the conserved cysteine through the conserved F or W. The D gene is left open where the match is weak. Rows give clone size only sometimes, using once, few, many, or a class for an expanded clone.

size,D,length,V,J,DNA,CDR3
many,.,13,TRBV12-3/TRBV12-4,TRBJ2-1,TGTGCCAGCAGTTTAGCGTTGTACAATGAGCAGTTCTTC,CASSLALYNEQFF
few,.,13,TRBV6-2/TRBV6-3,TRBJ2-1,TGTGCCAGCGGGTGGAGCTCCTACAATGAGCAGTTCTTC,CASGWSSYNEQFF
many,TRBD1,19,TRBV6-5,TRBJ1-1,TGTGCCAGCAGTTACTCTGACAGGGCTCACCCAAACACTGAAGCCCAAGCTTTCTTT,CASSYSDRAHPNTEAQAFF
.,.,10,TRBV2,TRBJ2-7,TGTGCCAGCACCGGTTACGAGCAGTACTTC,CASTGYEQYF
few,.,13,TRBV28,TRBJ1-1,TGTGCCAGCAGTTCCTTTAGTCGGACTGAAGCTTTCTTT,CASSSFSRTEAFF
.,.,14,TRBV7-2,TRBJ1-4,TGTGCCAGCAGCCGAGGCGGGGGTAGGGAAAAACTGTTTTTT,CASSRGGGREKLFF
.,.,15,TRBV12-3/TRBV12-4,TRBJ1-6,TGTGCCAGCGACCGTATGAGCTCCTATAATTCACCCCTCCACTTT,CASDRMSSYNSPLHF
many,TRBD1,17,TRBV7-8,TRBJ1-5,TGTGCCAGCAGCTTCCCTGGGACAGGGGGGAGCAATCAGCCCCAGCATTTT,CASSFPGTGGSNQPQHF
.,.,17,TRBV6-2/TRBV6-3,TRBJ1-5,TGTGCCAGCAGAGCCCCCCAAAAACCCCATAGCAATCAGCCCCAGCATTTT,CASRAPQKPHSNQPQHF
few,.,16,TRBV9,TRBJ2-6,TGTGCCAGCAGCGTAGACAGCGAATCTGGGGCCAACGTCCTGACTTTC,CASSVDSESGANVLTF
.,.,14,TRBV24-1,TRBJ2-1,TGTGCCACCAGTGCAGGGTTCTCCTACAATGAGCAGTTCTTC,CATSAGFSYNEQFF
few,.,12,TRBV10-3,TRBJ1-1,TGTGCCATCAGTGACAGGAACACTGAAGCTTTCTTT,CAISDRNTEAFF
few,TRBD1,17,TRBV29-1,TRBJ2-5,TGCAGCGTCGAGACCTTGGACAGGGTGGGCTACCAAGAGACCCAGTACTTC,CSVETLDRVGYQETQYF
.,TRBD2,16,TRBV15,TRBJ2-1,TGTGCCACCAGCAGAGATCTAGCGGGGGTTGAGGATGAGCAGTTCTTC,CATSRDLAGVEDEQFF
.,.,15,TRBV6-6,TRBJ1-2,TGTGCCAGCAGTTACGTTTGGAGGGATAACTATGGCTACACCTTC,CASSYVWRDNYGYTF
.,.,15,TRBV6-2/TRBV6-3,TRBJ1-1,TGTGCCAGCAGTTACTCGGAAGGTCTGAACACTGAAGCTTTCTTT,CASSYSEGLNTEAFF
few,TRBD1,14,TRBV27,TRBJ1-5,TGTGCCAGCAGAGACGGGACAGCTAGTCAGCCCCAGCATTTT,CASRDGTASQPQHF
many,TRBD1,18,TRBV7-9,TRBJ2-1,TGTGCCAGCAGCTTAGCCCTACGACAGGGGATATCCTACAATGAGCAGTTCTTC,CASSLALRQGISYNEQFF
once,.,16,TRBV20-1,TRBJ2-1,TGCAGTGCTATTGAGGGAGGCAGGAGCTCCTACAATGAGCAGTTCTTC,CSAIEGGRSSYNEQFF
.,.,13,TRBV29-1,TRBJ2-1,TGCAGCGTTCTACGATTGACCTACAATGAGCAGTTCTTC,CSVLRLTYNEQFF
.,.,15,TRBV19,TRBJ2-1,TGTGCCAGTAGTATAGTGGGGGGGCCGGCTCCTGAGCAGTTCTTC,CASSIVGGPAPEQFF
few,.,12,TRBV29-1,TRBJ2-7,TGCAGCGTTGTTGGCAGTTTATACGAGCAGTACTTC,CSVVGSLYEQYF
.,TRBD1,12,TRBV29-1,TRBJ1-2,TGCAGCGTCAACACAGGGGACCATGGCTACACCTTC,CSVNTGDHGYTF
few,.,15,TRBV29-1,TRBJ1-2,TGCAGCGTTGAAGTACCGACTAAGGGTAACTATGGCTACACCTTC,CSVEVPTKGNYGYTF
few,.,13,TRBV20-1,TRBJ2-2,TGCAGTGCTAGAGATTTCGAATCCGGGGAGCTGTTTTTT,CSARDFESGELFF
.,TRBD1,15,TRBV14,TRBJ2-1,TGTGCCGGCAGCCAGTCCGGGACAGTGACGAATGAGCAGTTCTTC,CAGSQSGTVTNEQFF
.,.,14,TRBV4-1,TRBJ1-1,TGCGCCAGCGGCTCGGACAGCTTTAACACTGAAGCTTTCTTT,CASGSDSFNTEAFF
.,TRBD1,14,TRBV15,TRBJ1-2,TGTGCCACCAGCAGAGATCGGACAGGGGATGGCTACACCTTC,CATSRDRTGDGYTF
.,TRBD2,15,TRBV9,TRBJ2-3,TGTGCCAGCAGCGTAGTGGGGTCGGGAGGAGATACGCAGTATTTT,CASSVVGSGGDTQYF
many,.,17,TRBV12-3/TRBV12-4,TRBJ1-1,TGTGCCAGCAGTTCAATCACCCTTCCAGGGGAAGACACTGAAGCTTTCTTT,CASSSITLPGEDTEAFF
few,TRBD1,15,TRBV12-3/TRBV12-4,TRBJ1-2,TGTGCCAGCAGTTTTCTGGGACAGGGGGCTTACGGCTACACCTTC,CASSFLGQGAYGYTF
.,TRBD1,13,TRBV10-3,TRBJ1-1,TGTGCCTCCGGGACAGGGGGCAGGACTGAAGCTTTCTTT,CASGTGGRTEAFF
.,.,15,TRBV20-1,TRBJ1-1,TGCAGTGCTAGATCCACCGCTATCTTAAACACTGAAGCTTTCTTT,CSARSTAILNTEAFF
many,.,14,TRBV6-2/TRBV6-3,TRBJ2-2,TGTGCCAGCAGTTACTCTACTCTGTCCGGGGAGCTGTTTTTT,CASSYSTLSGELFF
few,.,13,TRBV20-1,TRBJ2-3,TGCAGTGCTAGAGGGCCTAACACAGATACGCAGTATTTT,CSARGPNTDTQYF
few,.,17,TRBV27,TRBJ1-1,TGTGCCAGCAGTCTACAACAGCTAATAGGGGTGAACACTGAAGCTTTCTTT,CASSLQQLIGVNTEAFF
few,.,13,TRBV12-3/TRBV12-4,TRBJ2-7,TGTGCCAGCTGTTCAGGGGGGCCCTACGAGCAGTACTTC,CASCSGGPYEQYF
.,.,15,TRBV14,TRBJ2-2,TGTGCCAGCAGCGGGACGGAATTGAACACCGGGGAGCTGTTTTTT,CASSGTELNTGELFF
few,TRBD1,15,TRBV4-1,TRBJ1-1,TGTGCCAGCAGCCCCATACAGGGGATGAACACTGAAGCTTTCTTT,CASSPIQGMNTEAFF
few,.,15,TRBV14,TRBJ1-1,TGTGCCAGCAGCCCCCTGGACAGAGGGAACACTGAAGCTTTCTTT,CASSPLDRGNTEAFF
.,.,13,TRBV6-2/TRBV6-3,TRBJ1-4,TGTGCCAGCAGTTCCCGGGGGACTGGAATACTGTTTTTT,CASSSRGTGILFF
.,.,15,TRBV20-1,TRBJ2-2,TGCAGTGCTCCCGGCCCCTCCGGGAGCACCGGGGAGCTGTTTTTT,CSAPGPSGSTGELFF
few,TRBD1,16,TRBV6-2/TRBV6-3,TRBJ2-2,TGTGCCAGCAGTTACGAGCAGGGGGCGGACACCGGGGAGCTGTTTTTT,CASSYEQGADTGELFF
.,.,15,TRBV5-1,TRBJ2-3,TGCGCCAGCAGCTTGACAGAGCACCGCACAGATACGCAGTATTTT,CASSLTEHRTDTQYF
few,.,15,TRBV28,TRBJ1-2,TGTGCCAGCAGTCCACTGGGGAAAGCTAACTATGGCTACACCTTC,CASSPLGKANYGYTF
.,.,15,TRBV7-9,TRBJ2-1,TGTGCCAGCAGCGTTAGCGGAATCTCCTACAATGAGCAGTTCTTC,CASSVSGISYNEQFF
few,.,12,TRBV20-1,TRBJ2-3,TGCAGTGCTAACAATCAGGGAGATACGCAGTATTTT,CSANNQGDTQYF
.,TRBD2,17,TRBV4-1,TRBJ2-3,TGCGCCAGCAGCCAAGATCTAAGCGGGGGAATCACAGATACGCAGTATTTT,CASSQDLSGGITDTQYF
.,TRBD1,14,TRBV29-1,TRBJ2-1,TGCAGCGTGTCCGGGACAGGCTCCTACAATGAGCAGTTCTTC,CSVSGTGSYNEQFF
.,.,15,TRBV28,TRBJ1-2,TGTGCCAGCAGCCCCCGGACCGGATCCATGGGAGGCTACACCTTC,CASSPRTGSMGGYTF
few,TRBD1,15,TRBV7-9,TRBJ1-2,TGTGCCAGCAGTTTGAAGAACAGGGGAGGCTATGGCTACACCTTC,CASSLKNRGGYGYTF
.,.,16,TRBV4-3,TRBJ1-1,TGCGCCAGCAGCCAAGATAGGGCAGGGCCGAACACTGAAGCTTTCTTT,CASSQDRAGPNTEAFF
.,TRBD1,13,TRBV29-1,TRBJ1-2,TGCAGCCTTGAGGAGACAGGGGTATATGGCTACACCTTC,CSLEETGVYGYTF
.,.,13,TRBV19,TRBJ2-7,TGTGCCAGTAGTATGGTGGCAGCCTACGAGCAGTACTTC,CASSMVAAYEQYF
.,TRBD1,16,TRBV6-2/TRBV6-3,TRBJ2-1,TGTGCCAGCAGTTACACCACAGGGGCGTTATACAATGAGCAGTTCTTC,CASSYTTGALYNEQFF
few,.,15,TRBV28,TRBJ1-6,TGTGCCAGCAGTAGTCAGGGCGAGGGGATTGCGCCCCTCCACTTT,CASSSQGEGIAPLHF
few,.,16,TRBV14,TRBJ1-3,TGTGCCAGCAGCCAAGTCGGAAAAGTCTCTGGAAACACCATATATTTT,CASSQVGKVSGNTIYF